This T cell receptor beta chain emerged from a study of shared clonotypes between healthy human individuals. Some clones are missing from TCRdb's copy, which holds only in-frame ones; the method was immunoSEQ multiplex PCR. The table lists roughly 2.1 million clones, about 93% of them singletons. In germline, CDR1 is LNHDA, CDR2 SQIVND (reference sequence). The V end lost 8 bases, the J end lost 5 bases, and 9 bases lay between the germline ends. The CDR3 totals 12 residues. Naive CD8 isolation took CD45RO-negative cells positively selected for CCR7 and excluded terminally differentiated effector memory CD45RA+ cells.

This TCR was recovered from a young man in good health. Some clones in this sample may be carry-over from other donors' samples. The genes are TRBV19 and TRBJ1-4; no firm D call. Source material: naive CD8+ T cells from PBMCs. The CDR3: CASRVSNEKLFF. For the CDR3, the DNA is TGTGCCAGTCGCGTTTCGAATGAAAAACTGTTTTTT.